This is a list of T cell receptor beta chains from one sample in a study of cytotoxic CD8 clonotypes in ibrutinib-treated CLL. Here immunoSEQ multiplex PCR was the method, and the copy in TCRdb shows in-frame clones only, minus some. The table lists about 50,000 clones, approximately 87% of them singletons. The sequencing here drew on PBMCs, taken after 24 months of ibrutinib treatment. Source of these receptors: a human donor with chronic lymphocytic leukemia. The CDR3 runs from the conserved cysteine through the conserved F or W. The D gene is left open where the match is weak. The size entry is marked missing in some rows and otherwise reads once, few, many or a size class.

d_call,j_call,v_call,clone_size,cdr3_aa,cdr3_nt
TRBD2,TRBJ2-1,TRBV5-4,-,CASSLGLAGLGGRNEQFF,TGTGCCAGCAGCCTCGGACTAGCGGGATTAGGGGGTAGGAATGAGCAGTTCTTC
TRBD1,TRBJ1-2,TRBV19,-,CASSIQDRGGYTF,TGTGCCAGTAGTATACAGGACAGGGGTGGCTACACCTTC
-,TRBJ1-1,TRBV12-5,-,CASGLDDTEAFF,TGTGCTAGTGGTTTGGACGACACTGAAGCTTTCTTT
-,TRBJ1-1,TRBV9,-,CASSVLGRATEAFF,TGTGCCAGCAGCGTATTGGGCAGGGCCACTGAAGCTTTCTTT
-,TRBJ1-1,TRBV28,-,CAILLKSGSEAFF,TGTGCGATACTATTGAAATCGGGCTCTGAAGCTTTCTTT
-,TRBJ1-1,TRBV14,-,CASSQVGVGGRTAFF,TGTGCCAGCAGCCAAGTGGGGGTCGGGGGGCGCACGGCTTTCTTT
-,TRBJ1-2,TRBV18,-,CASSPEQGPGSYGYTF,TGTGCCAGCTCACCGGAGCAGGGACCCGGTAGCTATGGCTACACCTTC
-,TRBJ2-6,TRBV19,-,CASSTPSGSGANVLTF,TGTGCCAGTAGTACCCCCTCCGGGTCTGGGGCCAACGTCCTGACTTTC
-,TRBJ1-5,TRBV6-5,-,CASSYKGLGNQPQHF,TGTGCCAGCAGTTACAAGGGATTAGGCAATCAGCCCCAGCATTTT
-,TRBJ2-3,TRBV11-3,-,CASSLVGSSTDTQYF,TGTGCCAGCAGCTTAGTCGGGAGTAGCACAGATACGCAGTATTTT
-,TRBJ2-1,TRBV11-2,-,CASSLTQRKERAYNEQFF,TGTGCCAGCAGCCTCACCCAACGGAAGGAGCGGGCCTACAATGAGCAGTTCTTC
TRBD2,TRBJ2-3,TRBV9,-,CASSVGRAGADTQYF,TGTGCCAGCAGCGTAGGTCGAGCGGGAGCAGATACGCAGTATTTT
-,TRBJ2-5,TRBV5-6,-,CASRKRGLQETQYF,TGTGCCAGCAGAAAGAGGGGGTTACAAGAGACCCAGTACTTC
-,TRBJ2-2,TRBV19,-,CASSITGSGELFF,TGTGCCAGTAGTATAACCGGTTCCGGGGAGCTGTTTTTT
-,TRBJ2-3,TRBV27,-,CASRESTDTQYF,TGTGCCAGCAGGGAAAGCACAGATACGCAGTATTTT
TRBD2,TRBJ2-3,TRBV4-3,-,CASSQDFLAGGPADTQYF,TGCGCCAGCAGCCAAGATTTCCTAGCGGGAGGGCCTGCAGATACGCAGTATTTT
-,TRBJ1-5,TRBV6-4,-,CARLLSGQPQHF,TGTGCCAGACTGCTTAGCGGTCAGCCCCAGCATTTT
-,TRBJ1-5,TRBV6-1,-,CASNGPGLNQPQHF,TGTGCCAGCAACGGACCGGGACTCAATCAGCCCCAGCATTTT
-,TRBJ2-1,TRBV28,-,CASTRGSFNEQFF,TGTGCCAGCACCCGGGGATCTTTCAATGAGCAGTTCTTC
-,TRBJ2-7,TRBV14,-,CASSPDVGMSYEQYF,TGTGCCAGCAGCCCCGACGTCGGGATGTCCTACGAGCAGTACTTC
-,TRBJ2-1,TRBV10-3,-,CAITQAMGGRSSYNEQFF,TGTGCCATCACCCAAGCGATGGGGGGCCGGAGCTCCTACAATGAGCAGTTCTTC
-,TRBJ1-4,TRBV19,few,CASSLSATNEKLFF,TGTGCCAGTAGCCTATCAGCAACTAATGAAAAACTGTTTTTT
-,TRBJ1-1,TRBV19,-,CASSRGRGVGGVNTEAFF,TGTGCCAGTAGTAGGGGCAGGGGTGTCGGTGGAGTGAACACTGAAGCTTTCTTT
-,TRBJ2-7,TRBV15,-,CATSREDGPYEQYF,TGTGCCACCAGCAGAGAGGACGGACCATACGAGCAGTACTTC
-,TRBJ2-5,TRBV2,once,CASSGQQETQYF,TGTGCCAGCAGTGGACAGCAAGAGACCCAGTACTTC
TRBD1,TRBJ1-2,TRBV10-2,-,CASSEGTGVGYTF,TGCGCCAGCAGTGAAGGGACAGGGGTTGGCTACACCTTC
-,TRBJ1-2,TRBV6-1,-,CASSAWQGRDNYGYTF,TGTGCCAGCAGTGCTTGGCAGGGAAGGGACAACTATGGCTACACCTTC
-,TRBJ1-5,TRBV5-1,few,CASSFEYNQPQHF,TGCGCCAGCAGCTTTGAGTACAATCAGCCCCAGCATTTT
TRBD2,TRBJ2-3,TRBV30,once,CAWRELAGSTDTQYF,TGTGCCTGGAGGGAACTAGCGGGTAGCACAGATACGCAGTATTTT
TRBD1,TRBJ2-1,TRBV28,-,CASSTRWDRDDEQFF,TGTGCCAGCAGTACTAGGTGGGACAGGGATGATGAGCAGTTCTTC
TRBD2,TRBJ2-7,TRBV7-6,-,CASSSKSGLAGGKISYEQYF,TGTGCCAGCAGCTCGAAATCGGGACTAGCGGGAGGGAAGATCTCCTACGAGCAGTACTTC
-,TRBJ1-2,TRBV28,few,CASSSGENYGYTF,TGTGCCAGCAGTTCGGGGGAGAACTATGGCTACACCTTC
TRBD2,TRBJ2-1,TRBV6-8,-,CASTSPGLPDNEQFF,TGTGCCAGCACCTCCCCGGGACTACCAGACAATGAGCAGTTCTTC
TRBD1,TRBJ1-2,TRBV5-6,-,CASSLGAPGQGIYGYTF,TGTGCCAGCAGCTTGGGGGCACCGGGACAGGGGATCTATGGCTACACCTTC
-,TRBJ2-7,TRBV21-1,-,CASSPRPGTGEVNEQYF,TGTGCCAGCAGCCCACGCCCCGGGACAGGGGAGGTCAACGAGCAGTACTTC
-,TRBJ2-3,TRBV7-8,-,CASSLRVGTDTQYF,TGTGCCAGCAGCTTAAGGGTTGGCACAGATACGCAGTATTTT
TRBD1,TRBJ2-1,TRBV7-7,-,CASSRQGYNEQFF,TGTGCCAGCAGCCGACAGGGCTACAATGAGCAGTTCTTC
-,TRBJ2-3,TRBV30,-,CAWTHSVTDTQYF,TGTGCCTGGACCCACAGCGTCACAGATACGCAGTATTTT
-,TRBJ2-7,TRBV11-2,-,CASSTVVLYEQYF,TGTGCCAGCAGTACTGTCGTCCTCTACGAGCAGTACTTC
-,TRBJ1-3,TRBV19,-,CASSISPGGSGNTIYF,TGTGCCAGTAGTATCTCCCCGGGGGGCTCTGGAAACACCATATATTTT
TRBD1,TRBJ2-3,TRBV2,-,CASSFDRGSTDTQYF,TGTGCCAGCAGTTTCGACAGGGGGAGCACAGATACGCAGTATTTT
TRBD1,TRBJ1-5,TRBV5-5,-,CASSLATGGSNQPQHF,TGTGCCAGCAGCTTGGCCACAGGGGGTAGCAATCAGCCCCAGCATTTT
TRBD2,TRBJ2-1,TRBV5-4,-,CASSFPGLANEQFF,TGTGCCAGCAGCTTTCCGGGACTAGCCAATGAGCAGTTCTTC
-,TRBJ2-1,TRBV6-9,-,CASTGKDEQFF,TGTGCCAGCACCGGAAAGGATGAGCAGTTCTTC
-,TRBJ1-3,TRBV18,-,CASSPPVRISGNTIYF,TGTGCCAGCTCACCACCTGTTAGAATCTCTGGAAACACCATATATTTT
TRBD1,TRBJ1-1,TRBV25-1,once,CASTDRGPSTEAFF,TGTGCCAGCACCGACAGGGGTCCCAGCACTGAAGCTTTCTTT